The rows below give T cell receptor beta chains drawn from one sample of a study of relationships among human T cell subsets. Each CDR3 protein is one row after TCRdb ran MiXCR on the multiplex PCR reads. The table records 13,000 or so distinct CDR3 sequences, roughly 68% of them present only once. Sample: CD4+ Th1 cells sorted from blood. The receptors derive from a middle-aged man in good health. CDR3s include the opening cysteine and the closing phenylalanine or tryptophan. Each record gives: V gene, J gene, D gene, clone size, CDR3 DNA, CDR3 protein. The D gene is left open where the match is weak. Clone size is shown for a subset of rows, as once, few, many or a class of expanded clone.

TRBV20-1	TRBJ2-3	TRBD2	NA	TGCAGTGCTAGAGGGACTAGCGGGGGAGGACGCACAGATACGCAGTATTTT	CSARGTSGGGRTDTQYF
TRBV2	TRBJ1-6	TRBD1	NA	TGTGCCAGCAGTGAAGAATTGGGACAGGGACACCTCCACTTT	CASSEELGQGHLHF
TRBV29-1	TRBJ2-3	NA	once	TGCAGCGTTCTCGGTATTAGCACAGATACGCAGTATTTT	CSVLGISTDTQYF
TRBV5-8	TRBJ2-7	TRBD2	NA	TGTGCCAGCAGCCTGGGACTAGCGGGAGTCGAGCAGTACTTC	CASSLGLAGVEQYF
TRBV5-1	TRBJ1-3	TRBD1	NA	TGCGCCAGCAGCCAATGGACAGGGGCCCCTGGAAACACCATATATTTT	CASSQWTGAPGNTIYF
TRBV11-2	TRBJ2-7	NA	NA	TGTGCCAGCAGCTTACGGACTGGAACCTACGAGCAGTACTTC	CASSLRTGTYEQYF
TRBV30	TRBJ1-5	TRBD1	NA	TGTGCCTGGAGTGGGGGACAGGGGTATCAGCCCCAGCATTTT	CAWSGGQGYQPQHF
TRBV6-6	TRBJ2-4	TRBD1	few	TGTGCCAGCAGTCGGGACAGGGAAGGGGCCAAAAACATTCAGTACTTC	CASSRDREGAKNIQYF
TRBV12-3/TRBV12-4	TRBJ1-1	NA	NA	TGTGCCAGCAGTTTCCGGACACCAATCGAAGCTTTCTTT	CASSFRTPIEAFF
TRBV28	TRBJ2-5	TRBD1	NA	TGTGCCAGCAGTAAAACCACCGGGACAGTAGTCTCGCGGGAGACCCAGTACTTC	CASSKTTGTVVSRETQYF
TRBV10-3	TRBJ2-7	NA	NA	TGTGCCATCAGTGAGTCAGCAGGTACCTACGAGCAGTACTTC	CAISESAGTYEQYF
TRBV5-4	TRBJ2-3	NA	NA	TGTGCCAGCAGCTTGGTTGACCAGGGGGGGACAGATACGCAGTATTTT	CASSLVDQGGTDTQYF
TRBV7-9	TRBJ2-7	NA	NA	TGTGCCACCGGGTACGGTTACGAGCAGTACTTC	CATGYGYEQYF
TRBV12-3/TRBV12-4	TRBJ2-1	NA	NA	TGTGCCAGCAGTTTAACTTCTACCTACAATGAGCAGTTCTTC	CASSLTSTYNEQFF
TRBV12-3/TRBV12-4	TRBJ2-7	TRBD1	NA	TGTGCCAGCAGCCATGGGACAGCCGAGCAGTACTTC	CASSHGTAEQYF
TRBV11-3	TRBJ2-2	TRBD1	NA	TGTGCCAGCAGCCCCAACAGGGGAACCGGGGAGCTGTTTTTT	CASSPNRGTGELFF
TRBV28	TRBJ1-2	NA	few	TGTGCCAGCATTCGGACGGGCCTACAGGGCTACACCTTC	CASIRTGLQGYTF
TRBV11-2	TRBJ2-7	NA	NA	TGTGCCAGCAGCGTGACAGTCTCCTACGAGCAGTACTTC	CASSVTVSYEQYF
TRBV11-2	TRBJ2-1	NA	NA	TGTGCCAGCAGACGGGAGGTGACAGGGATCAATGAGCAGTTCTTC	CASRREVTGINEQFF
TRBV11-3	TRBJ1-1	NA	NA	TGTGCCAGCAGCCTCCAGGGGTACACTGAAGCTTTCTTT	CASSLQGYTEAFF
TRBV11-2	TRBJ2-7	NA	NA	TGTGCCAGCAGCTCCCTCCGGGGGACGGAGGCCTACGAGCAGTACTTC	CASSSLRGTEAYEQYF
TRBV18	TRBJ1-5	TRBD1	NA	TGTGCCAGCTCATCGGGGACAGGGTTTTCGAGCAATCAGCCCCAGCATTTT	CASSSGTGFSSNQPQHF
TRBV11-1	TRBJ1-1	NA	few	TGTGCCAGCGGTACAGATATGAACACTGAAGCTTTCTTT	CASGTDMNTEAFF
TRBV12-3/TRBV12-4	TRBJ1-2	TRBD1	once	TGTGCCAGCAGCCCAGGTGGGGGGACAGCTAGATATGGCTACACCTTC	CASSPGGGTARYGYTF
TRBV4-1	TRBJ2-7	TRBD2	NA	TGCGCCAGCAGCCCGGTACCCAGCGGGAGATCCTACGAGCAGTACTTC	CASSPVPSGRSYEQYF
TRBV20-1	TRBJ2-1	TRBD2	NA	TGCAGTGCTAGGGCCAGGACTAGCAAAAACCACAATGAGCAGTTCTTC	CSARARTSKNHNEQFF
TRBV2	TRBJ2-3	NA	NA	TGTGCCAGCAGTAGGCAAGCTGGCACAGATACGCAGTATTTT	CASSRQAGTDTQYF
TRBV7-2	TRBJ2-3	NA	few	TGTGCCAGCAGCTTAGCCTTCGGAGATACGCAGTATTTT	CASSLAFGDTQYF
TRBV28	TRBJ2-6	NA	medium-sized	TGTGCCAGCAGAGCCTTCGGAGAGGCTGGGGCCAACGTCCTGACTTTC	CASRAFGEAGANVLTF
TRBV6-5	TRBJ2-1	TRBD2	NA	TGTGCCAGCAGTTACTCCTCTAGCGGGAGAGTTCAGTTCTTC	CASSYSSSGRVQFF
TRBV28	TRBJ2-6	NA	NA	TGTGCCAGCAGTAATGACGGAGCTGGGGCCAACGTCCTGACTTTC	CASSNDGAGANVLTF
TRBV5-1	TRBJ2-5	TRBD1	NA	TGCGCCAGCAGCTCCGGGGACAGGGGAGGAGAGACCCAGTACTTC	CASSSGDRGGETQYF
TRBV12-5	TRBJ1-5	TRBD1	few	TGTGCTAGTGGTTTGGCGATCCGGGACAGGGGGACTAATCAGCCCCAGCATTTT	CASGLAIRDRGTNQPQHF
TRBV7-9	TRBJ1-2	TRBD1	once	TGTGCCAGCAGCCCAGGACAGGGACCCAACTATGGCTACACCTTC	CASSPGQGPNYGYTF
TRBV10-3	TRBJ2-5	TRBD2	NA	TGTGCCACCAGTGACCAGACTAGCGGGAGAGAGACCCAGTACTTC	CATSDQTSGRETQYF
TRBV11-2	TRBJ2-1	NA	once	TGTGCCAGCAGCGCCCTAAGCTACAATGAGCAGTTCTTC	CASSALSYNEQFF
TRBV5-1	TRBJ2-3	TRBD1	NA	TGCGCCAGCGGCGGACAGGGGGAGGGGAATACGCAGTATTTT	CASGGQGEGNTQYF
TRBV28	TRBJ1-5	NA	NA	TGTGCCAGCAGTTTGGACGGCCGCAATCAGCCCCAGCATTTT	CASSLDGRNQPQHF
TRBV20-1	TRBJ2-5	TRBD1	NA	TGCAGTGCAGAAAGACAGGGTCGGCAAGAGACCCAGTACTTC	CSAERQGRQETQYF
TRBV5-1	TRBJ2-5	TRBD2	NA	TGCGCCAGCAGCTTGACTAGCGGGAGAGAGACCCAGTACTTC	CASSLTSGRETQYF
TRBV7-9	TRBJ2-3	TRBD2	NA	TGTGCCAGCAGCTTCGGACTAGCGGGGGGCACAGATACGCAGTATTTT	CASSFGLAGGTDTQYF
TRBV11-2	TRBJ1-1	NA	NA	TGTGCCAGCAGCCTCTCAAACACTGAAGCTTTCTTT	CASSLSNTEAFF
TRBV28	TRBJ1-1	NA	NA	TGTGCCAGCAGCTTATTCACCTTGCCGAGGGCTGAAGCTTTCTTT	CASSLFTLPRAEAFF
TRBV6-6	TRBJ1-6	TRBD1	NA	TGTGCCAGCAAGCAGGGACAGGGGTATAATTCACCCCTCCACTTT	CASKQGQGYNSPLHF